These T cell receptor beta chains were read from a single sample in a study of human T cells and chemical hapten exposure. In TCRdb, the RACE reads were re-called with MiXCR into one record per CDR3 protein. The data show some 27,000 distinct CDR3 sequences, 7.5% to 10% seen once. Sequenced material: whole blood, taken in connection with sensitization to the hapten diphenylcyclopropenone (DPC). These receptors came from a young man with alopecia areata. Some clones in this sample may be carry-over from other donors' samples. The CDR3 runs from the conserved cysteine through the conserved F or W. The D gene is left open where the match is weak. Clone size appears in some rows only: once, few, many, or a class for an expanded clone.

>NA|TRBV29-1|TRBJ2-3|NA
TGCAGCGTTTCACCCCTCCGGGTGGGTACAGATACGCAGTATTTT
CSVSPLRVGTDTQYF
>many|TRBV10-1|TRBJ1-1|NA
TGCGCCAGCAGGATGGGGCGGGGAACTGAAGCTTTCTTT
CASRMGRGTEAFF
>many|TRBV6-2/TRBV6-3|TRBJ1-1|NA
TGTGCCAGCAGTTACACAGGGTGGAACACTGAAGCTTTCTTT
CASSYTGWNTEAFF
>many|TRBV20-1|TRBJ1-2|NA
TGCAGTGCTAGAGGTTCCAGTAACTATGGCTACACCTTC
CSARGSSNYGYTF
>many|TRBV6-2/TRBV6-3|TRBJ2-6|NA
TGTGCCAGCAAAGGGGCCAACGTCCTGACTTTC
CASKGANVLTF
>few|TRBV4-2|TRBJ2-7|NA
TGTGCCAGCAGCCAAGGGGACCGTCAAGCCTACGAGCAGTACTTC
CASSQGDRQAYEQYF
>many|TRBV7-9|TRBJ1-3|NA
TGTGCCAGCAGCCCGGACAGAGTCGCTGGAAACACCATATATTTT
CASSPDRVAGNTIYF
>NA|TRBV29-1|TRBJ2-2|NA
TGCAGCGGCGGTGGGGACGGGGAGCTGTTTTTT
CSGGGDGELFF
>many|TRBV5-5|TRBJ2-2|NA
TGTGCCAGCAGCTTACCCGGGATTTACACCGGGGAGCTGTTTTTT
CASSLPGIYTGELFF
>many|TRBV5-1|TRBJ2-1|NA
TGCGCCAGCAGCGTTGACAGGGAGGGTCATGAGCAGTTCTTC
CASSVDREGHEQFF
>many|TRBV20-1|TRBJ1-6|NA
TGCAGTGCTCCGGACGCGGGGAATTCACCCCTCCACTTT
CSAPDAGNSPLHF
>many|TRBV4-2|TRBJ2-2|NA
TGTGCCAGCAGCCAAGATTGGAGGACTCCCGGGGAGCTGTTTTTT
CASSQDWRTPGELFF
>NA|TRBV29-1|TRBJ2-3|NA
TGCAGCGCCGGGGGACTCCTGAGCACAGATACGCAGTATTTT
CSAGGLLSTDTQYF